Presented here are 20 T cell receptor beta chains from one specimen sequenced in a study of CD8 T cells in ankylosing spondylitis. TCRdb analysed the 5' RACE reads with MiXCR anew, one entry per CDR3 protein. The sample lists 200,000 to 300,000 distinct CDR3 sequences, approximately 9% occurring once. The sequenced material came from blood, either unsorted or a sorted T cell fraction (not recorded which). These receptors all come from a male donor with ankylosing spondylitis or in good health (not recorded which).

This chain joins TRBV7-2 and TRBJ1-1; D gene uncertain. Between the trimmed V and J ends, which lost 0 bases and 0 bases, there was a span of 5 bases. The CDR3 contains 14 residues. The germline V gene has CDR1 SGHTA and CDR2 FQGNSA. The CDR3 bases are TGTGCCAGCAGCTTAGCCAGTATGAACACTGAAGCTTTCTTT. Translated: CASSLASMNTEAFF.

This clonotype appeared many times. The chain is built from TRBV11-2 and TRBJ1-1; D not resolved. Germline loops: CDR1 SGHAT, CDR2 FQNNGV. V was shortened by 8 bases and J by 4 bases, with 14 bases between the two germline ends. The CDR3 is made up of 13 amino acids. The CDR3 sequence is CASHLGPGTEAFF. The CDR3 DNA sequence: TGTGCCAGCCATCTGGGTCCGGGCACTGAAGCTTTCTTT.

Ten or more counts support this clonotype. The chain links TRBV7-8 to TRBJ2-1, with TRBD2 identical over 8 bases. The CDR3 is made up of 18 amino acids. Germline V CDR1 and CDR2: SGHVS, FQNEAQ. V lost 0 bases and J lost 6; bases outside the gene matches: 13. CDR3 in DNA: TGTGCCAGCAGCTTAGCCCCTAGCGGGTACAGACGGAGCAATGAGCAGTTCTTC. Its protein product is CASSLAPSGYRRSNEQFF.

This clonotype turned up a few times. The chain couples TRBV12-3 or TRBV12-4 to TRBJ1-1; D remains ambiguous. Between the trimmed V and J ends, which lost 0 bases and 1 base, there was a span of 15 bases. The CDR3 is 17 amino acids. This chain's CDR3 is CASSLAHYHRRNTEAFF. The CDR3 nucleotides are TGTGCCAGCAGTTTAGCGCATTATCACCGGAGGAACACTGAAGCTTTCTTT.

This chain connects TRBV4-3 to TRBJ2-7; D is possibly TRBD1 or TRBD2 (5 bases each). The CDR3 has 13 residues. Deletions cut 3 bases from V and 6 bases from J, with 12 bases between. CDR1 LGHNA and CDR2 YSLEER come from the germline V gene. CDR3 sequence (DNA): TGCGCCAGCAGCCAGGGGGAATGGGGCGAGCAGTACTTC. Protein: CASSQGEWGEQYF.

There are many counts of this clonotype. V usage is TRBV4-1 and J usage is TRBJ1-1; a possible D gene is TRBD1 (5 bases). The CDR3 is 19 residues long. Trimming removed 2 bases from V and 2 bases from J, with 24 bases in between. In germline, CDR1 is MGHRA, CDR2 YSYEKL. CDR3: CASSQPPRWGLTDNTEAFF. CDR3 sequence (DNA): TGCGCCAGCAGCCAACCACCCCGTTGGGGCTTGACAGACAACACTGAAGCTTTCTTT.

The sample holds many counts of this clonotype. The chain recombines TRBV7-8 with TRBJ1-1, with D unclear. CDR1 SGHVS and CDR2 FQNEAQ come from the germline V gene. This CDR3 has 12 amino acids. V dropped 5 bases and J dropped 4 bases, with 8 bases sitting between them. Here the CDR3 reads CASSRVRTEAFF. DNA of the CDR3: TGTGCCAGCAGCCGAGTGCGCACTGAAGCTTTCTTT.

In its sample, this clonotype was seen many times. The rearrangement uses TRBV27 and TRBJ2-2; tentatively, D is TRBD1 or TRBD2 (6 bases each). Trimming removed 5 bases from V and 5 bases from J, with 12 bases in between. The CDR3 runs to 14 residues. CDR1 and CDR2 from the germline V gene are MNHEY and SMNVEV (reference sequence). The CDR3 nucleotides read TGTGCCAGCAGTCGGGGGCCTGAAACCGGGGAGCTGTTTTTT. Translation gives CASSRGPETGELFF.

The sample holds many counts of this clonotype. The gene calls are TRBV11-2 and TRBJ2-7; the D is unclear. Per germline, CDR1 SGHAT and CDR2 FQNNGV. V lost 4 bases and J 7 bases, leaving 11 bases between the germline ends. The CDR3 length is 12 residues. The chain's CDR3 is CASSSLVGEQYF. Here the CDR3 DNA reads TGTGCCAGCAGCTCTTTAGTGGGGGAGCAGTACTTC. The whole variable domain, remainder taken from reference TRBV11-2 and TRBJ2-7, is EAGVAQSPRYKIIEKRQSVAFWCNPISGHATLYWYQQILGQGPKLLIQFQNNGVVDDSQLPKDRFSAERLKGVDSTLKIQPAKLEDSAVYLCASSSLVGEQYFGPGTRLTVT.

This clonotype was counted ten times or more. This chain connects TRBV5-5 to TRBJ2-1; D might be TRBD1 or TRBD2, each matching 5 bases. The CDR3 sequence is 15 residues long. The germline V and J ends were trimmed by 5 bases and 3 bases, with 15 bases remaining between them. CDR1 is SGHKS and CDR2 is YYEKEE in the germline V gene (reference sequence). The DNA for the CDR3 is TGTGCCAGCAGTTTAAATCCGGGGCTCTACAATGAGCAGTTCTTC. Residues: CASSLNPGLYNEQFF.

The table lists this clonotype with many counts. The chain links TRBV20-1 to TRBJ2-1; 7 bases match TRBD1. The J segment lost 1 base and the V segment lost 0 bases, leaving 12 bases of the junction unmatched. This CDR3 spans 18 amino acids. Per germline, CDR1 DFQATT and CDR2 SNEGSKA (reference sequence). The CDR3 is CSARDLADRTSSYNEQFF. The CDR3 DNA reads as TGCAGTGCTAGAGATCTTGCGGACAGGACTTCATCCTACAATGAGCAGTTCTTC.

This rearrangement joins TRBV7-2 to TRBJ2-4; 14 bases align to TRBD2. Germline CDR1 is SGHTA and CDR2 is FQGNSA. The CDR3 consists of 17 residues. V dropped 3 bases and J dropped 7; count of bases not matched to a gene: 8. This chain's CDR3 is CASSFPGLAGAWNIQYF. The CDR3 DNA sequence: TGTGCCAGCAGCTTTCCGGGACTAGCGGGAGCCTGGAACATTCAGTACTTC.

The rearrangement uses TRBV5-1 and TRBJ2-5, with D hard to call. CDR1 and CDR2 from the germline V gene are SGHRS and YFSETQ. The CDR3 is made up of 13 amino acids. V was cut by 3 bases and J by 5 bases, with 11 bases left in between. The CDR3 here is CASSSALGETQYF. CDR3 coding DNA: TGCGCCAGCAGCTCTGCCCTGGGGGAGACCCAGTACTTC.

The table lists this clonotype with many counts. This CDR3 reads CATGTYSSGNTIYF. The CDR3 bases are TGTGCTACCGGGACATACTCCTCTGGAAACACCATATATTTT. The gene calls are TRBV12-3 or TRBV12-4 and TRBJ1-3; tentative D call: TRBD1 (6 bases). The CDR3 extends over 14 amino acids.

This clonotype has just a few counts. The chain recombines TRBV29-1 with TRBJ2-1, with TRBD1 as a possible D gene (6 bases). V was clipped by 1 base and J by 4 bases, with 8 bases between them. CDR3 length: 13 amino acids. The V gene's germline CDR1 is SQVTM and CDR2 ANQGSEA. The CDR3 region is CSVEVQGYNEQFF. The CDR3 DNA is TGCAGCGTTGAAGTACAGGGATACAATGAGCAGTTCTTC.

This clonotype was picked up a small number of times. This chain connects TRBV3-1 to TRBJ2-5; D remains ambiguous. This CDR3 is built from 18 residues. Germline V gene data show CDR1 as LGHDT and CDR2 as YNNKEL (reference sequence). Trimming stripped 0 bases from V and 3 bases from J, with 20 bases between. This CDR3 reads CASSQDNAPPAAEETQYF. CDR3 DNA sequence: TGTGCCAGCAGCCAAGATAACGCCCCCCCCGCGGCTGAAGAGACCCAGTACTTC.

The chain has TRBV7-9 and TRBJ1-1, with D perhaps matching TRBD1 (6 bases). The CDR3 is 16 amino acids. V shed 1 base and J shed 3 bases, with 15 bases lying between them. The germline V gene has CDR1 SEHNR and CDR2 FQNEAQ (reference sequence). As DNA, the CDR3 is TGTGCCAGCAGCTTAGGCCGACAGGCCTTGGACACTGAAGCTTTCTTT. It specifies CASSLGRQALDTEAFF.

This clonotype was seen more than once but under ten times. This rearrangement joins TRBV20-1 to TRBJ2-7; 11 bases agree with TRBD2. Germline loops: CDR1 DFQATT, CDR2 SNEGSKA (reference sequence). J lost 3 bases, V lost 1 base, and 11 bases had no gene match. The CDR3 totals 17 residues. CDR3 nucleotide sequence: TGCAGTGCTAGAGGATGGGGTAGCGGGGGGGAAGGCTACGAGCAGTACTTC. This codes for CSARGWGSGGEGYEQYF.

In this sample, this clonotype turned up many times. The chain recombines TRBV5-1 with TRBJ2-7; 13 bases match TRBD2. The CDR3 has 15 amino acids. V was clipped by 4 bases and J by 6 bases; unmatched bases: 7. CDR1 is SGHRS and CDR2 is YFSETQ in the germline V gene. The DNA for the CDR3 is TGCGCCAGCAGCCCCGGGACTAGCGGGGTCTCCGAGCAGTACTTC. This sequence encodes CASSPGTSGVSEQYF.

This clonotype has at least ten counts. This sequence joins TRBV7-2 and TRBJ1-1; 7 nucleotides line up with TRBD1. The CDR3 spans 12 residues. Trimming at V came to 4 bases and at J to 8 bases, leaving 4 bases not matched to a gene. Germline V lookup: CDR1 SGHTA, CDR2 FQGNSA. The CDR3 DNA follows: TGTGCCAGCAGCTCACGGACAGGAGAAGCTTTCTTT. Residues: CASSSRTGEAFF.